This T cell receptor beta chain is from a study of cytomegalovirus exposure and HLA in healthy donors (dated by TCRdb to the late 2010s). Describing the broader study: According to a later analysis, one platform produced both the roughly 130 validation repertoires and the roughly 640 repertoires of the first cohort. The aim of the study was to test whether cataloging public T cell receptors could identify signatures of past pathogen exposure. To predict cytomegalovirus infection status, the study combined high-throughput TCR immunosequencing, statistical association of individual TCRs with disease status, and machine learning. A separate validation cohort of about 110 different subjects was used in addition to the roughly 640-subject first cohort. Results and caveats for the whole study, not just this receptor: All 120 or so repertoires were used to score co-occurrence in the validation cohort in a later analysis, because that analysis had no HLA typing for the cohort. Most TCR sequences were observed very rarely across donors, whereas some public TCRs were present in many individuals. The authors suggested that the approach could potentially be generalized to other disease states and immunological phenotypes. In the study, approximately 150 TCR beta chains were listed as associated with cytomegalovirus. In vitro tests confirmed that a few of the cytomegalovirus-associated TCR beta chains recognize cytomegalovirus antigens. Cytomegalovirus status was reported to be diagnosed by the classifier with high specificity and sensitivity in both the original and validation cohorts. A later analysis found that TCRs clustered in the first cohort also tended to co-occur in the 120 validation repertoires, with 94% of cluster scores above 0.

Note on this clone: It lacks a known antigen. No base qualities exist here, and no much larger clone lies one base off it.

Receptor amplification or capture employed the immunoSEQ multiplex PCR assay. On the authors' methods: A statistical classification framework was developed to diagnose cytomegalovirus status using the catalog of TCR beta chain sequences. Here the immuneACCESS table is served through TCRdb, limited to in-frame sequences with V and J called. Missing clones are a known gap in these copies; in checked studies unresolved V genes cover under half, and the rest lacks a known reason. V, J and clone size are those of that table, while D and trimming were read from the DNA. A total of about 49,000 clones appear in this sample, about 90% of them only once. The ten biggest clones cover more than 1.4% of the sample. The CDR3, cysteine through phenylalanine, is 13 amino acids long. The sequence is cut down to CDR3 DNA, 39 bases in frame from base 1. The germline V gene specifies SNHLY as CDR1 and FYNNEI as CDR2. Trimming at the junction amounts to 2 bases on V and 2 bases on J, and the germline ends lie 6 bases apart.

Separate from the approximately 670-subject first cohort, the validation cohort of 95 to 150 subjects was the group to which the donors belonged. The origin of this receptor is a man in his late teens or twenties in good health and CMV-seronegative. This chain is built from TRBV2 and TRBJ1-1; too little of a D gene remains to name it. The sequenced sample consisted of PBMCs. The nucleotide sequence is TGTGCCAGCAGTGAAACTGGTAACACTGAAGCTTTCTTT. It translates as CASSETGNTEAFF. Where the CDR3 stops, the reference TRBV2 and TRBJ1-1 genes take over; the full variable domain is EPEVTQTPSHQVTQMGQEVILRCVPISNHLYFYWYRQILGQKVEFLVSFYNNEISEKSEIFDDQFSVERPDGSNFTLKIRSTKLEDSAMYFCASSETGNTEAFFGQGTRLTVV.